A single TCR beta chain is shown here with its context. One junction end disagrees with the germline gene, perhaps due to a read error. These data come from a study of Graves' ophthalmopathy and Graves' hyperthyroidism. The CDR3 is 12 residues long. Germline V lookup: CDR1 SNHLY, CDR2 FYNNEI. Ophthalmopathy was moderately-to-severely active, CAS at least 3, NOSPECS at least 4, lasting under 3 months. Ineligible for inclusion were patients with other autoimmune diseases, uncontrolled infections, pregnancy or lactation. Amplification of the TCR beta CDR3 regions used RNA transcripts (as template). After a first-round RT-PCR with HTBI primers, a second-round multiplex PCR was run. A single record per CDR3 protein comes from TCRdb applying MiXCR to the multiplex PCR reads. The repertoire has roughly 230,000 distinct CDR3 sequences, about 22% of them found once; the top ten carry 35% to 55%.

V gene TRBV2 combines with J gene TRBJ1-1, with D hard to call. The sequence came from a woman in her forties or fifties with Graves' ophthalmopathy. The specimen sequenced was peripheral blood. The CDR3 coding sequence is TGTGCCAGCAATGAAGCAGACACTGAAGCTTCCTTT. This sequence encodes CASNEADTEASF.